This T cell receptor (beta chain) was captured by sequencing in a study of T-cell memory formation after mild COVID-19. Study-level points and caveats: Clones from the second wave (peaking day 37) had unconfirmed SARS-CoV-2 specificity. Researchers found some responding clones in pre-infection memory, a sign that cross-reactive memory joined.

This clonotype was seen a handful of times. Its antigen is unidentified. The CDR3 is made up of 15 amino acids. The germline V gene encodes CDR1 LGHNA and CDR2 YSLEER. The germline V and J ends were trimmed by 0 bases and 2 bases, with 11 bases remaining between them. TCR alpha and TCR beta cDNA libraries carrying sample barcodes and UMIs were produced by 5'RACE using constant-segment primers. In TCRdb, the 5' RACE reads were re-called with MiXCR into one record per CDR3 protein. Here the sample spans about 68,000 distinct CDR3 sequences, 16% being singletons. Source material: PBMCs or a T cell subset sorted from them (not recorded which). The chain couples TRBV4-3 to TRBJ2-7; either TRBD1 or TRBD2 may fit D (5 bases each). This TCR was recovered from an adult woman who had mild COVID-19 (a few samples of this study predate the infection). Cell type and time point are not known. The CDR3 region has the DNA TGCGCCAGCAGCCAAGATGTTGGGGACCCCTACGAGCAGTACTTC. Protein product: CASSQDVGDPYEQYF.